This T cell receptor (beta chain) was identified during a study of cytomegalovirus exposure and HLA in healthy donors. Amplification used 60 Vbeta primers and 13 Jbeta primers. Here immunoSEQ multiplex PCR was the method, and the copy in TCRdb shows in-frame clones only, minus some. The profile shows 95,000 to 150,000 clones, over 60% of them singletons. This CDR3 contains 13 residues. CDR1 and CDR2 from the germline V gene are SGHTA and FQGNSA. V shed 3 bases, J shed 5 bases, and the junction held 3 bases outside the gene matches. The material sequenced was PBMCs. V gene TRBV7-2 combines with J gene TRBJ2-5; TRBD1 matches at 7 bases. This sequence originates from a woman aged 30 to 39 in good health and CMV-seropositive. The CDR3 region has the DNA TGTGCCAGCAGCTTCTACAGGGGCGAGACCCAGTACTTC. This codes for CASSFYRGETQYF.